Below, 6 T cell receptor beta chains from the same sample are listed, as sequenced in a study of vaccination effects on CD4 cells after COVID-19. No antigen has been assigned to these receptors. Under the ViraFEST assay, PBMC were stimulated with viral peptide pools so that antigen-specific CD4+ T cells expanded. Sequencing was performed afterwards. With 9 to 11 days of culture completed, CD4+ T cells were isolated. All participants had two doses of either the BNT162b2 or mRNA-1273 vaccine. Repertoires were generated with immunoSEQ multiplex PCR, while TCRdb's copy carries only in-frame clones and drops some. The data show 20,000 to 30,000 clones, roughly 70% seen once. The source was CD4+ T cells from PBMCs cultured with SARS-CoV-2 spike peptides, collected after COVID-19 vaccination. The source is a human donor who received a COVID-19 vaccine.

The chain uses TRBV18 and TRBJ2-1; 11 bases match TRBD2. Germline assignment: CDR1 KGHSH and CDR2 LQKENI. The ends lost 0 bases at V and 6 bases at J; junction bases unmatched: 1. The CDR3 has 15 amino acids. The CDR3 loop is CASSPPSGGANEQFF. Here the CDR3 DNA reads TGTGCCAGCTCACCACCTAGCGGGGGGGCCAATGAGCAGTTCTTC.

CDR3 nucleotides: TGTGCCAGCAGCTTATCTAGCGAAGAGCAGTACTTC. Protein sequence: CASSLSSEEQYF. The rearrangement uses TRBV11-2 and TRBJ2-7, with D possibly TRBD2 on 6 matching bases. Trimming shortened V by 2 bases and J by 7 bases, and 9 bases separated the two germline ends. This CDR3 is 12 amino acids long. Germline CDR1 and CDR2: SGHAT and FQNNGV.

The chain uses TRBV19 and TRBJ2-7; D unresolved. Germline V gene data show CDR1 as LNHDA and CDR2 as SQIVND (reference sequence). This CDR3 spans 14 amino acids. The CDR3 sequence: CARKPGLSSYEQYF. The CDR3 region has the DNA TGTGCGAGGAAACCGGGTCTCAGCTCCTACGAGCAGTACTTC.

J is TRBJ2-1 and V is TRBV6-1, with no clear D. The CDR3 runs 13 residues. Trimming took 3 bases from V and 4 from J, leaving 7 bases between them. Looked up from germline, CDR1 is MNHNS and CDR2 is SASEGT. The CDR3 loop reads CASSDARYNEQFF. In DNA, the CDR3 is TGTGCCAGCAGTGATGCCAGATACAATGAGCAGTTCTTC.

This clone turned up a few times. The chain links TRBV7-9 to TRBJ1-6; D gene uncertain. The germline V gene encodes CDR1 SEHNR and CDR2 FQNEAQ (reference sequence). The CDR3 is 14 amino acids. V was pared by 8 bases and J by 1 base, with 9 bases between. The CDR3 is CASGRESYNSPLHF. In DNA, the CDR3 is TGTGCCAGCGGTCGGGAATCCTATAATTCACCCCTCCACTTT.

The chain links TRBV7-6 to TRBJ1-3, with no clear D. V was cut by 4 bases and J by 3 bases, with 16 bases left in between. Germline V gene lookup returns CDR1 SGHVS and CDR2 FNYEAQ. The CDR3 extends over 16 amino acids. The CDR3 spells CASSSWKEGRGNTIYF. The CDR3 DNA sequence: TGTGCCAGCAGCTCCTGGAAGGAAGGACGTGGAAACACCATATATTTT.